This TCR beta chain appears in the sequencing data of a study of T cells in Graves' hyperthyroidism and ophthalmopathy. Study summary: Peripheral blood draws took place at initial diagnosis, ahead of any treatment.

This clonotype was counted a single time. Its antigen remains unknown. There were TCR beta CDR3 regions amplified from RNA transcripts. With the HTBI primer set, the TCR CDR3 went through a first round of RT-PCR. TCRdb fed the multiplex PCR reads into MiXCR, producing one record per CDR3 protein. The table includes about 180,000 distinct CDR3 sequences, over 15% detected once. Points from the study as a whole: Expanded thyroid clonotypes (above 0.001) were mostly also found in blood.

Recently diagnosed hyperthyroidism of less than 2 months' duration affected patients aged 18 to 65. This CDR3 is built from 15 residues. Trimming shortened V by 0 bases and J by 1 base, and 10 bases separated the two germline ends. Looked up from germline, CDR1 is SGHRS and CDR2 is YFSETQ. Sequenced material: blood. The rearrangement uses TRBV5-1 and TRBJ1-2; D gene unclear. This receptor was taken from a woman aged 50 to 65 with Graves' hyperthyroidism. CDR3 loop: CASSLEDPLNYGYTF. CDR3 nucleotide sequence: TGCGCCAGCAGCTTGGAAGATCCCCTTAACTATGGCTACACCTTC.